The sequence of this TCR beta chain was determined in a study of blood T cell repertoires in COVID-19 (dated by TCRdb to 2020 to 2021). With regard to the full study: Recovered participants in ImmuneRACE Cohort 3 were defined by two consecutive negative NP/OP PCR tests, clearance by a healthcare professional, or resolution of symptoms. Samples were obtained from the ongoing ImmuneRACE study (first 160 participants) and from 1,254 subjects provided by 6 global collaborators. Where available, HLA class I and class II types were taken from metadata supplied by the sample provider and were not determined by assay-based typing. The material from the prospective study consisted of cDNA or gDNA derived from T cells, B-cell-depleted T cells, or PBMCs. The repertoires were made available in a free public database intended to serve as a resource for research on the immune response to SARS-CoV-2. The sample metadata nearly always contained a de-identified subject ID, COVID-19 status, age in years and sex. Subjects who had been exposed to COVID-19, were actively infected with it, or had recovered from it provided the deeply sampled blood TCRbeta repertoires that made up the dataset. Samples from collaborators originated in the United States, Italy and Spain and spanned both the acute and convalescent phases of COVID-19.

TCRbeta CDR3 regions were amplified from genomic DNA using the immunoSEQ Assay, a bias-controlled multiplex PCR. Under the source paper's analysis protocol: The number of nucleated cells in each sample was estimated by amplification of reference gene primers within the assay. To quantify the absolute abundance of each unique TCRbeta CDR3 rearrangement, sequence reads were collapsed and filtered. For each sample, productive Simpson clonality was calculated by taking the square root of Simpson's diversity index across productive rearrangements. The table was pulled from immuneACCESS by TCRdb, which kept in-frame rearrangements only. Such tables lose some clones; where checked, under half of the loss comes from unresolved V genes, and the rest has no known cause. V, J and clone size are taken as reported in that table, and D and trimming were inferred from the DNA itself. The sample profile shows some 160,000 clones; 79% of them were found once. The ten largest clones represent roughly 20% of the sample.

CDR3 length: 15 amino acids, cysteine to phenylalanine. The CDR3 DNA has 45 bases and is translated from base 1. The CDR1 and CDR2 encoded by the germline V gene are SGHTA and FQGTGA. V loses 4 bases of germline sequence and J loses 6 bases, and the interval between the two ends is 16 bases. Overall results and qualifications from the work: How much clinical and demographic metadata was included differed by source and by participant, and the metadata was provided uncurated.

Enrolling through a virtual design, the prospective study's participants ranged in age from roughly 18 to 95 years and lived across some 23 United States geographic areas. In the prospective study, participants were assigned to cohorts based on the clinical history participants reported in a screening survey and a study questionnaire. In the prospective study, whole blood, serum and a nasopharyngeal or oropharyngeal swab were collected from each participant by mobile phlebotomists. Participants in the prospective study had the option to provide additional blood draws and questionnaires over an approximately 2-month period. Blood samples from the prospective study were shipped frozen or at room temperature prior to DNA extraction. With respect to this clone: Its target antigen remains unknown. One base away there is no much larger clone; base qualities are not given.

The source material was PBMCs or T cells enriched from blood (not recorded which). The receptor comes from a woman in her seventies in a cohort exposed to, infected with or recovered from COVID-19 (not recorded which). The chain couples TRBV7-3 to TRBJ2-1; a weak D assignment points to TRBD1 (6 bases agree). The CDR3 region: CASSSKARGGNEQFF. The DNA sequence reads TGTGCCAGCAGCTCCAAGGCCCGAGGGGGCAATGAGCAGTTCTTC.